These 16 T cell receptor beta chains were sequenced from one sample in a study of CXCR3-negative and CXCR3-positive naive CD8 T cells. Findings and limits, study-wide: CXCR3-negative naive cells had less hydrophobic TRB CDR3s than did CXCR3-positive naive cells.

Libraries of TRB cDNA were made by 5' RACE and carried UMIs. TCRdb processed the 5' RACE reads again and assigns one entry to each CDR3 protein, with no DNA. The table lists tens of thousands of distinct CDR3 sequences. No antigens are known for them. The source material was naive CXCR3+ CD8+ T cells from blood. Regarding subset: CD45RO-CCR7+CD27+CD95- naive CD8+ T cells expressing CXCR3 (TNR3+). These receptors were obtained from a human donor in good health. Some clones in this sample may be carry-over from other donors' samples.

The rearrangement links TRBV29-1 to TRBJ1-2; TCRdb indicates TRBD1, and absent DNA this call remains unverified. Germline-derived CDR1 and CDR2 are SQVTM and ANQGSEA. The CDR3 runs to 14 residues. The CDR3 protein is CSVEPWTSAYGYTF.

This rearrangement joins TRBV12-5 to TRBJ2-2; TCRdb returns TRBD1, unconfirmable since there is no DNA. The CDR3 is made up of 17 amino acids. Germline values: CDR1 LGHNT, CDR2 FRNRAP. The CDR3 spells CASGLSPATLNTGELFF.

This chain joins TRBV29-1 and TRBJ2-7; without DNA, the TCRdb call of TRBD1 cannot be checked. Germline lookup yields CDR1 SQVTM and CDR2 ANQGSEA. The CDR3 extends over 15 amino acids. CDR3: CSVEEGTGFVYEQYF.

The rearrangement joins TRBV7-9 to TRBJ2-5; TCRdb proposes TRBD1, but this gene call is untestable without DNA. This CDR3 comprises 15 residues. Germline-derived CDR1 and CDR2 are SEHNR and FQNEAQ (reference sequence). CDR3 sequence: CASSLNRDAQETQYF. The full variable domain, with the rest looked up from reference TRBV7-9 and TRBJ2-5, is DTGVSQNPRHKITKRGQNVTFRCDPISEHNRLYWYRQTLGQGPEFLTYFQNEAQLEKSRLLSDRFSAERPKGSFSTLEIQRTEQGDSAMYLCASSLNRDAQETQYFGPGTRLLVL.

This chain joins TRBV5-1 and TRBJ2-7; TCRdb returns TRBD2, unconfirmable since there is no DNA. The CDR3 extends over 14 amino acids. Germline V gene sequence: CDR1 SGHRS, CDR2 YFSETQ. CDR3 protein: CASSFGSGRYEQYF.

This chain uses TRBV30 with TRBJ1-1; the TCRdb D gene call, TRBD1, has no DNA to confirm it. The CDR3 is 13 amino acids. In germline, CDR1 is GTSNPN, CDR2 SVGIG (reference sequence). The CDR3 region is CAWLQGSVTEAFF.

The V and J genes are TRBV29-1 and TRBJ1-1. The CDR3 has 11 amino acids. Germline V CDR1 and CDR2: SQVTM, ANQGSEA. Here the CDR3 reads CSVVATNEAFF.

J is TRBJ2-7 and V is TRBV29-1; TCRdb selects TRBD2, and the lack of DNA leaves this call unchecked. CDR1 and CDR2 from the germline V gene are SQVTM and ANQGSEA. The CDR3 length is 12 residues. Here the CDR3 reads CSVRQGTGEQYF.

The CDR3 spells CASSLFTPGELFF. The V and J genes are TRBV27 and TRBJ2-2. This CDR3 is built from 13 residues. Germline values: CDR1 MNHEY, CDR2 SMNVEV (reference sequence).

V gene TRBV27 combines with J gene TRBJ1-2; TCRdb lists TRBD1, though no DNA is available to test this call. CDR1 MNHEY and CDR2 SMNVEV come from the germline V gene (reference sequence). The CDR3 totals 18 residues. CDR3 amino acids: CASSLRTGGSPGVYGYTF.

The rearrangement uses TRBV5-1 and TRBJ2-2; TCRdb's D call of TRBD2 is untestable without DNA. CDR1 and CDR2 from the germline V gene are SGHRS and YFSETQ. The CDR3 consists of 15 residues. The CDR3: CASSPGSSGVGELFF.

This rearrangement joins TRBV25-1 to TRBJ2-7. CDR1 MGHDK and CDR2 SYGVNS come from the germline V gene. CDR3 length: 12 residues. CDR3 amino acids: CASPRGAYEQYF.

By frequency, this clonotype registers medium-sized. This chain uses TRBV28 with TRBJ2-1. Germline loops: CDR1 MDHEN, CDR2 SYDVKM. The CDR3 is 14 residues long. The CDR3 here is CASKERSSYNEQFF. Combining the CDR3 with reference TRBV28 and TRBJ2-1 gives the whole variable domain DVKVTQSSRYLVKRTGEKVFLECVQDMDHENMFWYRQDPGLGLRLIYFSYDVKMKEKGDIPEGYSVSREKKERFSLILESASTNQTSMYLCASKERSSYNEQFFGPGTRLTVL.

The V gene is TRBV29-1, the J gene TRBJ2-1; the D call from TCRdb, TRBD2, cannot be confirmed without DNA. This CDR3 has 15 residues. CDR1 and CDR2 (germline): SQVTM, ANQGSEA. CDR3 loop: CSVGAGTFSYNEQFF.

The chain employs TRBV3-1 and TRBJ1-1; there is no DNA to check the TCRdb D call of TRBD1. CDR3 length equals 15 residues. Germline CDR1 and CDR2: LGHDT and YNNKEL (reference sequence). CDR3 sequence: CASSQDLGVYTEAFF.

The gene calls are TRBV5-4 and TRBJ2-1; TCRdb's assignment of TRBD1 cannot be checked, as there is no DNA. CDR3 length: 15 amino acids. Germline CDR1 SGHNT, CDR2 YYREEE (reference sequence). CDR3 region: CASSLDRGLGNEQFF.